This record covers a single T cell receptor (beta chain). Antigen unknown. The data originate from a study of cytomegalovirus exposure and HLA in healthy donors. Study-wide background: Tens of millions of unique TCR sequences came from HLA-typed donors in an early release. Study-level findings and limits: In an earlier analysis, most TCR beta V segments were productive about 87% or about 30% of the time. On later analysis, the bulk of CMV-associated TCR beta chains appeared to be HLA-restricted. Clonal expansion was found to be greater in HLA-associated TCR beta chains than in equally common others in a later analysis.

Amplification used 60 Vbeta primers and 13 Jbeta primers. Assay: immunoSEQ multiplex PCR; the TCRdb copy retains only in-frame clones and omits some. The profile shows roughly 240,000 clones, approximately 78% of them singletons. The CDR3 covers 15 residues. Trimming cost V 5 bases and J 4 bases; bases outside gene matches: 6. Germline loops: CDR1 LNHDA, CDR2 SQIVND (reference sequence). The sample consisted of PBMCs. This receptor was identified in a boy aged 10-17 years in good health and CMV-seronegative. The V gene is TRBV19, the J gene TRBJ2-7, with 12 bases matching TRBD2. This chain's CDR3 is CASSPTSGSSYEQYF. The DNA of the CDR3 is TGTGCCAGTAGTCCGACTAGCGGGAGTTCTTACGAGCAGTACTTC. Variable domain in full (rest from reference TRBV19 and TRBJ2-7): DGGITQSPKYLFRKEGQNVTLSCEQNLNHDAMYWYRQDPGQGLRLIYYSQIVNDFQKGDIAEGYSVSREKKESFPLTVTSAQKNPTAFYLCASSPTSGSSYEQYFGPGTRLTVT.